The 14 T cell receptor beta chains below were found in one sample sequenced in a study of cytomegalovirus exposure and HLA in healthy donors. The PCR employed 60 Vbeta primers together with 13 Jbeta primers. This table comes from immunoSEQ multiplex PCR, and its TCRdb copy is limited to in-frame clones, with some not included. The sample has 150,000 to 200,000 clones, about 62% seen once; the top ten hold around 2.9%. The sequenced sample was PBMCs. The receptor set was obtained from a man in his forties or fifties in good health and CMV-seronegative.

This clone was seen once. The chain couples TRBV5-4 to TRBJ1-4, with D perhaps TRBD1 (5 bases). Germline V gives CDR1 SGHNT, CDR2 YYREEE (reference sequence). V gave up 2 bases and J gave up 7 bases, with 15 bases separating them. CDR3 length equals 15 residues. The CDR3 here is CASSFGTPRGEKLFF. The CDR3 region has the DNA TGTGCCAGCAGCTTCGGGACTCCTCGGGGTGAAAAACTGTTTTTT.

The CDR3 sequence is CASSAGTRVQETQYF. The CDR3 DNA follows: TGTGCCAGCAGTGCCGGGACTAGGGTCCAAGAGACCCAGTACTTC. The chain uses TRBV6-4 and TRBJ2-5; 8 positions agree with TRBD2. The CDR3 is 15 amino acids. Germline lookup yields CDR1 MRHNA and CDR2 SNTAGT. V dropped 4 bases and J dropped 1; count of bases not matched to a gene: 5.

The chain uses TRBV28 and TRBJ2-1; 8 bases are a match to TRBD2. Germline lookup yields CDR1 MDHEN and CDR2 SYDVKM. The CDR3 length is 17 residues. J gave up 0 bases and V 6 bases, and 10 bases lay outside the gene matches. In DNA form, the CDR3 reads TGTGCCAGCAGCTCTCTAGCGGGTCTGAGCTCCTACAATGAGCAGTTCTTC. Its translation: CASSSLAGLSSYNEQFF.

Only a few counts were recorded for this clone. The chain carries TRBV19 and TRBJ1-1, with no clear D. The CDR3 sequence is 15 residues long. Trimming stripped 1 base from V and 1 base from J, with 10 bases between. Per the germline V gene, CDR1 is LNHDA and CDR2 is SQIVND (reference sequence). Here the CDR3 reads CASSIGTRPNTEAFF. In DNA, the CDR3 is TGTGCCAGTAGTATAGGTACCAGGCCGAACACTGAAGCTTTCTTT.

The chain couples TRBV10-2 to TRBJ1-1; a weak D match, TRBD1 (5 bases). The V end was cut by 2 bases, the J end by 0 bases, with 13 bases between. The CDR3 has 16 amino acids. CDR1 is WSHSY, CDR2 SAAADI, per germline. The CDR3 loop is CASSERGTGVNTEAFF. The DNA for the CDR3 is TGCGCCAGCAGTGAGAGGGGAACAGGAGTGAACACTGAAGCTTTCTTT.

The chain couples TRBV7-2 to TRBJ2-5; TRBD2 matches 7 bases. Looked up from germline, CDR1 is SGHTA and CDR2 is FQGNSA. The V gene end was trimmed by 5 bases and the J gene end by 5 bases; junction bases not matched to a gene: 14. The CDR3 runs 16 residues. CDR3 protein: CASSRRSGEGGETQYF. The CDR3 DNA reads TGTGCCAGCAGCCGCCGGTCGGGAGAGGGAGGGGAGACCCAGTACTTC.

The genes are TRBV25-1 and TRBJ2-5; TRBD2 agrees at 11 bases. Germline trimming cut 2 bases from V and 3 bases from J; bases unmatched to any gene: 5. Germline values: CDR1 MGHDK, CDR2 SYGVNS. The CDR3 contains 16 residues. The CDR3: CASSETSGRGKETQYF. The CDR3 coding sequence is TGTGCCAGCAGTGAAACTAGCGGGAGAGGGAAAGAGACCCAGTACTTC. Drawing the rest from reference TRBV25-1 and TRBJ2-5, the complete variable domain is EADIYQTPRYLVIGTGKKITLECSQTMGHDKMYWYQQDPGMELHLIHYSYGVNSTEKGDLSSESTVSRIRTEHFPLTLESARPSHTSQYLCASSETSGRGKETQYFGPGTRLLVL.

As concerns this clone: Other nucleotide sequences in the sample specify the same CDR3. The gene calls are TRBV5-1 and TRBJ2-3, with 10 bases that match TRBD2. Germline-derived CDR1 and CDR2 are SGHRS and YFSETQ. The junction had 2 bases not matched to a gene; V was cut back by 0 bases and J by 1 base. The CDR3 is 16 amino acids. Written as DNA, the CDR3 is TGCGCCAGCAGCTTGGTCCTAGCGGGAGGCACAGATACGCAGTATTTT. The encoded protein is CASSLVLAGGTDTQYF.

CDR3 amino acids: CASRAEGIEQYF. The CDR3 bases are TGCGCCAGCAGGGCGGAGGGAATAGAGCAGTACTTC. The rearrangement links TRBV5-1 to TRBJ2-7; possibly TRBD2 for D (6 bases). The germline V gene encodes CDR1 SGHRS and CDR2 YFSETQ. V was shortened by 5 bases and J by 7 bases, with 13 bases between the two germline ends. The CDR3 runs to 12 residues. Full variable domain (missing parts from reference TRBV5-1 and TRBJ2-7): KAGVTQTPRYLIKTRGQQVTLSCSPISGHRSVSWYQQTPGQGLQFLFEYFSETQRNKGNFPGRFSGRQFSNSRSEMNVSTLELGDSALYLCASRAEGIEQYFGPGTRLTVT.

V and J are TRBV19 and TRBJ2-1; 8 bases agree with TRBD2. Losses at the gene ends were 4 bases for V and 8 bases for J; bases not matched to a gene: 7. The CDR3 covers 14 residues. The germline gives CDR1 LNHDA, CDR2 SQIVND (reference sequence). The CDR3 bases are TGTGCCAGTAGTAACGTAGCGGGGCGGTATGAGCAGTTCTTC. The encoded protein is CASSNVAGRYEQFF.

This rearrangement joins TRBV11-2 to TRBJ1-3, with D perhaps TRBD1 (5 bases). The V end lost 2 bases, the J end lost 9 bases, and 17 bases lay between the germline ends. Germline V gives CDR1 SGHAT, CDR2 FQNNGV. This CDR3 is 15 amino acids long. CDR3 DNA sequence: TGTGCCAGCAGCTTAAGGCGGGCCGGCGGGGGCACCATATATTTT. Translated, it gives CASSLRRAGGGTIYF.

The J gene is TRBJ1-2, the V gene TRBV7-2, with a possible D match to TRBD1 (5 bases). This CDR3 contains 14 residues. Germline CDR1 reads SGHTA; CDR2 reads FQGNSA. The germline V and J ends were trimmed by 7 bases and 4 bases, with 16 bases remaining between them. CDR3 sequence: CASTPAGDFYGYTF. DNA of the CDR3: TGTGCCAGCACCCCAGCGGGGGACTTCTATGGCTACACCTTC. The full variable domain, with the rest looked up from reference TRBV7-2 and TRBJ1-2, is GAGVSQSPSNKVTEKGKDVELRCDPISGHTALYWYRQSLGQGLEFLIYFQGNSAPDKSGLPSDRFSAERTGGSVSTLTIQRTQQEDSAVYLCASTPAGDFYGYTFGSGTRLTVV.

This sequence joins TRBV6-4 and TRBJ1-2, with 8 bases that match TRBD1. The J segment lost 4 bases and the V segment lost 5 bases, leaving 12 bases of the junction unmatched. Germline V gene lookup returns CDR1 MRHNA and CDR2 SNTAGT. This CDR3 contains 16 residues. The CDR3 loop is CASSQDRAIAGYGYTF. CDR3 coding DNA: TGTGCCAGCAGTCAGGACAGGGCGATAGCGGGCTATGGCTACACCTTC.

The chain uses TRBV7-2 and TRBJ1-2; TRBD1 aligns across 11 bases. Trimming took 4 bases from V and 6 from J; bases not matched to a gene: 10. This CDR3 is 16 amino acids long. Germline V CDR1 and CDR2: SGHTA, FQGNSA. CDR3 protein: CASSSSHGTGGNGYTF. The CDR3 nucleotides read TGTGCCAGCAGCTCTTCACACGGGACAGGGGGTAATGGCTACACCTTC. Filled out from reference TRBV7-2 and TRBJ1-2, the complete variable domain reads GAGVSQSPSNKVTEKGKDVELRCDPISGHTALYWYRQSLGQGLEFLIYFQGNSAPDKSGLPSDRFSAERTGGSVSTLTIQRTQQEDSAVYLCASSSSHGTGGNGYTFGSGTRLTVV.